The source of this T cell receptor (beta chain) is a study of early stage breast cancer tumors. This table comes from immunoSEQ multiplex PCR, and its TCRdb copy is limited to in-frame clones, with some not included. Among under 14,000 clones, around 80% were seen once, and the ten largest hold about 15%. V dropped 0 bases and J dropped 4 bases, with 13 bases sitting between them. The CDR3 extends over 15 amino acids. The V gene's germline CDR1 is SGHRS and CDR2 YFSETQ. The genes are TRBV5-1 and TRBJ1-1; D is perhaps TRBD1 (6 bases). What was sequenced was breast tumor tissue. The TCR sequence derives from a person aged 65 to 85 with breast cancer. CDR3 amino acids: CASSLEGRGGTEAFF. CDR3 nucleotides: TGCGCCAGCAGCTTGGAGGGGAGGGGGGGCACTGAAGCTTTCTTT.